A single sample is the source of the 6 T cell receptor beta chains below, sequenced in a study of preoperative IRX-2 immunotherapy in early breast cancer. The treatment: preoperative locoregional IRX-2 cytokine immunotherapy. Sequencing was performed with immunoSEQ multiplex PCR; in TCRdb, only in-frame clones are kept and a portion is missing. Among about 28,000 clones listed, 82% were seen once. This material was acquired from a patient treated with IRX-2 immunotherapy. These receptors were obtained from a human donor with breast cancer.

This clone is a singleton in its sample. The J gene is TRBJ1-1, the V gene TRBV5-1, with D tentatively TRBD1 (5 bases). Looked up from germline, CDR1 is SGHRS and CDR2 is YFSETQ. The CDR3 runs 15 residues. V shed 4 bases and J shed 0 bases, with 13 bases lying between them. Here the CDR3 reads CASSPRGTLNTEAFF. DNA for the CDR3: TGCGCCAGCAGCCCCAGAGGGACGTTGAACACTGAAGCTTTCTTT. Full variable domain (remainder filled in from reference TRBV5-1 and TRBJ1-1): KAGVTQTPRYLIKTRGQQVTLSCSPISGHRSVSWYQQTPGQGLQFLFEYFSETQRNKGNFPGRFSGRQFSNSRSEMNVSTLELGDSALYLCASSPRGTLNTEAFFGQGTRLTVV.

The chain has TRBV4-1 and TRBJ2-7; TRBD1 agrees at 8 bases. The CDR3 runs 15 residues. The V gene end was trimmed by 3 bases and the J gene end by 2 bases; junction bases not matched to a gene: 6. CDR1 is MGHRA, CDR2 YSYEKL, per germline. In nucleotides, the CDR3 is TGCGCCAGCAGCCAGATGGGACAGGCGACCTACGAGCAGTACTTC. It encodes CASSQMGQATYEQYF.

The V gene is TRBV11-3, the J gene TRBJ2-5; 11 nucleotides line up with TRBD2. The CDR3 contains 16 residues. CDR1 is SGHNT and CDR2 is YENEEA in the germline V gene. J lost 1 base, V lost 5 bases, and 6 bases had no gene match. In nucleotides, the CDR3 is TGTGCCAGCAGCCGTCTAGCGGGGGGCTCCCAAGAGACCCAGTACTTC. Its protein product is CASSRLAGGSQETQYF. Together with reference TRBV11-3 and TRBJ2-5, the CDR3 gives the full variable domain: EAGVVQSPRYKIIEKKQPVAFWCNPISGHNTLYWYLQNLGQGPELLIRYENEEAVDDSQLPKDRFSAERLKGVDSTLKIQPAELGDSAVYLCASSRLAGGSQETQYFGPGTRLLVL.

The rearrangement links TRBV6-8 to TRBJ2-1; 10 positions match TRBD2. The trim removed 6 bases at V and 9 bases at J, leaving 11 bases unmatched. The CDR3 is 15 amino acids. CDR1 is MNHGY, CDR2 SAAAGT, per germline. For the CDR3, the DNA is TGTGCCAGCAGCCGCCAGGAAGCGGGAGGGGGTGAGCAGTTCTTC. Translated: CASSRQEAGGGEQFF.

The V call is TRBV1, the J call TRBJ2-1. TRBV1 is deemed a pseudogene. The CDR3 has 14 residues. CDR3 sequence: CASSQEIRAGEQFF. DNA for the CDR3: TGCGCCAGCAGCCAAGAAATCCGGGCTGGAGAGCAGTTCTTC.

The DNA of the CDR3 is TGCGCCAGCAGCCAACGGCTGGGGGGGGAGTTCAGGGAGCAGTACTTC. This gives the protein CASSQRLGGEFREQYF. The chain couples TRBV4-1 to TRBJ2-7; 7 bases match TRBD2. Trimming took 2 bases from V and 7 from J; bases not matched to a gene: 14. Germline V gene sequence: CDR1 MGHRA, CDR2 YSYEKL. The CDR3 is made up of 16 amino acids.